The source of this T cell receptor beta chain is a study of blood T cell repertoires in COVID-19. The wider study: Acute-phase and convalescent COVID-19 samples originated in the United States, Italy and Spain. Sample material is recorded as cDNA or gDNA derived from T cells, B-cell-depleted T cells, or PBMCs.

Trimming pared 4 bases from V and 6 bases from J, leaving 18 bases between. Germline V gene data show CDR1 as MGHDK and CDR2 as SYGVNS. The CDR3 spans 15 residues. As processed by the authors: Reference gene primers were amplified, and this amplification served to estimate nucleated cell counts. Profiled with immunoSEQ multiplex PCR; TCRdb holds only in-frame clones, not every one. V and J calls and clone size come straight from that table; D and trimming were deduced from the DNA. This sample has approximately 120,000 clones, with 86% found just once. This chain uses TRBV25-1 with TRBJ1-1; D gene ambiguous. The sequenced sample was peripheral blood. The TCR sequence derives from a human donor in a cohort sampled during active COVID-19. CDR3 sequence (DNA): TGTGCCAGCAGTGCCGACGGAGTTAGACTCCCTGAAGCTTTCTTT. Translating gives CASSADGVRLPEAFF. Using reference TRBV25-1 and TRBJ1-1 for the parts outside the CDR3, the full variable domain is EADIYQTPRYLVIGTGKKITLECSQTMGHDKMYWYQQDPGMELHLIHYSYGVNSTEKGDLSSESTVSRIRTEHFPLTLESARPSHTSQYLCASSADGVRLPEAFFGQGTRLTVV.